A selection of T cell receptor beta chains follows, all from one sample in a study of shared clonotypes between healthy human individuals. The table came from immunoSEQ multiplex PCR; TCRdb's copy has only in-frame clones and leaves some out. The table includes around 320,000 clones, 80% to 90% detected once. The source material was memory CD8+ T cells sorted from blood. These receptor sequences come from a man younger than 35 in good health. CDR3s leave out the opening cysteine and the closing phenylalanine or tryptophan. Size tells how often a clone was seen (once, few, many) or the class of an expanded clone, and some rows leave it out.

TRBV7-9 | few | ASRDAGDPGNTIY
TRBV19 | NA | ASSTQGFTEAF
TRBV28 | NA | ASSLYRQFEEQY
TRBV27 | NA | ASGIDKARVPLH
TRBV15 | NA | ATSREGNSGNTIY
TRBV1 | NA | TSSQAFSGNLTDTQY
TRBV6-5 | NA | ASSYGGSYEQY
TRBV7-2 | NA | ASSLPWGNQPQH
TRBV4-3 | NA | ASSQDLPLGAGSSDTQY
TRBV4-1 | NA | ASSQDGLADTDTQY
TRBV28 | NA | ASSPGLVSRWGYEQY
TRBV27 | NA | ASSFSSANSPLH
TRBV19 | NA | ASSIQGPTEAF
TRBV7-6 | NA | ASSPDRPYTEAF
TRBV7-9 | NA | ASSLARDRVTDTQY
TRBV10-3 | NA | AVDSGGAEQF
TRBV27 | NA | ASSDRGPPNEQY
TRBV12-5 | NA | ASGLGSPREF
TRBV2 | NA | ASSQPRTESSYNSPLH
TRBV30 | NA | AWQAENYEQY
TRBV9 | once | ASSRGSGVEETQY
TRBV27 | NA | ASSLVIPSNVHEQY
TRBV11-2 | few | ASSLPGGLDHEQY
TRBV27 | NA | ASSTTATNQPQH
TRBV30 | NA | AWSTGLGTEAF
TRBV29-1 | many | SVGSGENGEQY
TRBV4-1 | NA | ASSQVQEANSPLH
TRBV2 | NA | ASSEWSSGSGDTQY
TRBV5-4 | NA | ASSIVFRGSKDNEQF
TRBV27 | NA | ASSLSGQGRNEQY
TRBV7-2 | NA | ASSHTPGTGYTDTQY
TRBV10-1 | NA | ASSGSTSGGSTDTQY
TRBV13 | NA | ASSLRGQVNEKLF
TRBV19 | NA | ASSRDRVTEAF
TRBV19 | NA | ASSIDDRGYEQY
TRBV29-1 | once | SVEVGVGAEKLF
TRBV4-3 | NA | ASSQGTGYEQY
TRBV2 | NA | ASSQTPNTEAF
TRBV7-2 | NA | ASSAWRRAQDEQY
TRBV5-6 | NA | ASSLTPGDTEAF
TRBV19 | NA | ASSIGFNGYEQY
TRBV2 | NA | ASVQGGHTEAF
TRBV7-9 | NA | ASSLRGGYGYT
TRBV6-1 | NA | ASSEGDAGNYEQY
TRBV7-8 | NA | ASSPDTGLERMTDTQY
TRBV28 | NA | ASSLFGGGYNEQF
TRBV5-5 | NA | ASSLYSNTEAF
TRBV29-1 | once | SVIDRAGYEQY
TRBV25-1 | NA | ASSERLAGGSSYNEQF
TRBV7-2 | NA | ASSPSPGGLSNQPQH
TRBV10-3 | NA | AISAPGFTDTQY
TRBV9 | few | ASSVVGTALNTEAF
TRBV9 | NA | ASSVAWGQGTGELF